What follows are 32 T cell receptor beta chains derived from one specimen sequenced in a study of blood T cells in healthy people across ages. A sample-barcoded 5' primer and a J-beta primer mix were used in a second PCR of roughly 7 to 11 cycles. From the 5' RACE reads, TCRdb called clonotypes with MiXCR, one entry per CDR3 protein. This table holds 1,100,000 or so distinct CDR3 sequences, 45% found once. The sample was blood. Source of these receptors: a woman aged 60-70 years in good health.

This clonotype has a single count. The genes are TRBV20-1 and TRBJ1-1; the D gene is possibly TRBD1 (5 bases). CDR1 is DFQATT, CDR2 SNEGSKA, per germline (reference sequence). This CDR3 region has 15 residues. Between the trimmed V and J ends, which lost 6 bases and 4 bases, there was a span of 21 bases. The CDR3 DNA follows: TGCAGTGCGAGACCCCCAGGAGGGGCCTCCACTGAAGCTTTCTTT. It specifies CSARPPGGASTEAFF.

CDR3 DNA: TGTGCCAGCAGCCTGACCTGGATCGGTGAAAAACTGTTTTTT. Translating it yields CASSLTWIGEKLFF. The V and J genes are TRBV6-5 and TRBJ1-4, with D unresolved. Trimming removed 6 bases at V and 7 bases at J, with 15 bases between. CDR3 length: 14 amino acids. Germline lookup yields CDR1 MNHEY and CDR2 SVGAGI.

This clonotype was detected many times. The chain has TRBV11-2 and TRBJ2-3; D is undetermined. Trimming took off 1 base at V and 3 bases at J, with 8 bases between the two ends. The length of the CDR3 is 14 residues. Germline lookup yields CDR1 SGHAT and CDR2 FQNNGV. The CDR3 DNA reads as TGTGCCAGCAGCTTAGTATCGCAGACAGATACGCAGTATTTT. Its translation: CASSLVSQTDTQYF.

This clonotype was seen only a few times. The chain carries TRBV9 and TRBJ2-1; no firm D call. Trimming removed 0 bases from V and 1 base from J, with 11 bases in between. Germline assignment: CDR1 SGDLS and CDR2 YYNGEE. The CDR3 has 16 amino acids. The CDR3 sequence is CASSVAGSISYNEQFF. CDR3 in DNA: TGTGCCAGCAGCGTAGCAGGTTCGATTTCCTACAATGAGCAGTTCTTC.

This clonotype came up a few times. CDR3 DNA sequence: TGTGCCAGCAGTGAAGGTACCAGGGGCTACGAGCAGTACTTC. Protein: CASSEGTRGYEQYF. The J gene is TRBJ2-7, the V gene TRBV6-1; D perhaps matches TRBD1 (6 bases). CDR1 and CDR2 from the germline V gene are MNHNS and SASEGT. Trimming removed 1 base at V and 3 bases at J, with 10 bases between. The CDR3 is made up of 14 amino acids.

The CDR3 region is CASTLRDRERNTIYF. The CDR3 DNA follows: TGTGCCAGCACCCTCAGGGACAGGGAAAGAAACACCATATATTTT. The genes are TRBV28 and TRBJ1-3; 9 positions match TRBD1. V lost 7 bases, J lost 5 bases, and 9 bases stayed unmatched. From germline, CDR1 is MDHEN and CDR2 SYDVKM. The CDR3 consists of 15 residues.

This clonotype has a handful of counts. The CDR3: CASSFRDSRETQYF. Here the CDR3 DNA reads TGTGCCAGCAGCTTCCGGGACAGCAGAGAGACCCAGTACTTC. J is TRBJ2-5 and V is TRBV7-9; TRBD1 agrees at 7 bases. Germline trimming cut 3 bases from V and 4 bases from J; bases unmatched to any gene: 5. Germline loops: CDR1 SEHNR, CDR2 FQNEAQ (reference sequence). CDR3 length: 14 residues.

This rearrangement joins TRBV20-1 to TRBJ2-4, with 13 bases lining up with TRBD2. The end of the DNA fits TRBJ2-7 better, so the J call may be wrong. The CDR3 totals 18 residues. From germline, CDR1 is DFQATT and CDR2 SNEGSKA (reference sequence). The DNA of the CDR3 is TGCAGTGCTAGAGATACAAGCCGGACTAGCGGGAGCTTATACGAGCAGTACTTC. The encoded protein is CSARDTSRTSGSLYEQYF.

This clonotype was observed a few times. This chain joins TRBV27 and TRBJ2-7, with TRBD1 as a possible D gene (7 bases). Germline V gene sequence: CDR1 MNHEY, CDR2 SMNVEV (reference sequence). There are 16 residues in the CDR3. V was trimmed by 6 bases and J by 0 bases, leaving 18 bases between them. The CDR3 is CASSFQGGGTSYEQYF. In DNA, the CDR3 is TGTGCCAGCAGCTTTCAAGGGGGCGGGACCTCCTACGAGCAGTACTTC.

The chain uses TRBV13 and TRBJ2-1; 7 nucleotides match TRBD2. This CDR3 spans 14 amino acids. V lost 3 bases, J lost 10 bases, and 9 bases stayed unmatched. Germline V gene lookup returns CDR1 PRHDT and CDR2 FYEKMQ (reference sequence). The CDR3 region is CASSFALAPREQFF. CDR3 bases: TGTGCCAGCAGCTTCGCACTAGCGCCCCGGGAGCAGTTCTTC.

In this sample, this clonotype turned up a few times. The V and J genes are TRBV10-3 and TRBJ2-7, with 9 bases that match TRBD1. The CDR3 contains 15 residues. V gave up 2 bases and J gave up 4 bases; unmatched junction bases: 6. Per germline, CDR1 ENHRY and CDR2 SYGVKD. The CDR3 sequence: CAISEDRGKAYEQYF. CDR3 nucleotide sequence: TGTGCCATCAGTGAGGACAGGGGGAAAGCTTACGAGCAGTACTTC.

This clonotype was found a few times. The chain joins TRBV4-1 to TRBJ2-7; 8 nucleotides agree with TRBD1. Germline CDR1 is MGHRA and CDR2 is YSYEKL. Germline trimming cut 3 bases from V and 4 bases from J; bases unmatched to any gene: 8. The CDR3 has 15 residues. The CDR3 bases are TGCGCCAGCAGCCATGGACAGGGTGTGGGGTACGAGCAGTACTTC. Protein sequence: CASSHGQGVGYEQYF.

This clonotype was seen once. The chain uses TRBV12-3 or TRBV12-4 and TRBJ1-2, with D hard to call. Trimming removed 6 bases from V and 7 bases from J, with 12 bases in between. CDR3 length equals 12 residues. The CDR3 spells CASRDTRGGYTF. CDR3 DNA sequence: TGTGCCAGCAGAGACACCCGCGGTGGCTACACCTTC.

The chain combines TRBV4-2 with TRBJ1-2, with unresolved D. The V gene's germline CDR1 is LGHNA and CDR2 YNFKEQ. The CDR3 loop spans 10 amino acids. The V end was cut by 11 bases, the J end by 4 bases, with 8 bases between. The CDR3, as DNA: TGTGCCTCCGGGAGCTATGGCTACACCTTC. It is translated as CASGSYGYTF.

The genes are TRBV5-1 and TRBJ2-7; TRBD2 is a possible D gene (5 bases). Germline loops: CDR1 SGHRS, CDR2 YFSETQ. The CDR3 loop spans 16 amino acids. Trimming removed 2 bases from V and 7 bases from J, with 22 bases in between. This CDR3 is CASSFSSGLGYNEQYF. For the CDR3, the DNA is TGCGCCAGCAGCTTTTCAAGCGGACTCGGCTACAATGAGCAGTACTTC. Drawing the rest from reference TRBV5-1 and TRBJ2-7, the complete variable domain is KAGVTQTPRYLIKTRGQQVTLSCSPISGHRSVSWYQQTPGQGLQFLFEYFSETQRNKGNFPGRFSGRQFSNSRSEMNVSTLELGDSALYLCASSFSSGLGYNEQYFGPGTRLTVT.

This clonotype was found a few times. The V gene is TRBV3-1, the J gene TRBJ2-7; D is ambiguous. The germline V gene has CDR1 LGHDT and CDR2 YNNKEL (reference sequence). Trimming cost V 1 base and J 3 bases, with 10 bases left between them. CDR3 length equals 14 residues. CDR3 loop: CASSQGRVNYEQYF. CDR3 nucleotide sequence: TGTGCCAGCAGCCAAGGTCGGGTCAACTACGAGCAGTACTTC.

The V gene is TRBV9, the J gene TRBJ2-7; TRBD2 aligns across 14 bases. The germline CDR1 and CDR2 sequences are SGDLS and YYNGEE. V was clipped by 0 bases and J by 6 bases; unmatched bases: 5. This CDR3 has 16 amino acids. CDR3 in amino acids: CASSVAGLAGASEQYF. DNA for the CDR3: TGTGCCAGCAGCGTAGCGGGACTAGCGGGAGCCTCCGAGCAGTACTTC. The whole variable domain, remainder taken from reference TRBV9 and TRBJ2-7, is DSGVTQTPKHLITATGQRVTLRCSPRSGDLSVYWYQQSLDQGLQFLIQYYNGEERAKGNILERFSAQQFPDLHSELNLSSLELGDSALYFCASSVAGLAGASEQYFGPGTRLTVT.

This clonotype was counted between two and nine times. V is TRBV5-6 and J is TRBJ2-7, with 9 positions matching TRBD1. The tail of the sequence fits TRBJ2-5 better, so the J call may be wrong. The length of the CDR3 is 15 residues. Germline V gene data show CDR1 as SGHDT and CDR2 as YYEEEE. The CDR3 reads CASSLTGTGKETQYF. The CDR3 nucleotides are TGTGCCAGCAGCTTGACTGGGACAGGGAAAGAGACCCAGTACTTC.

This clonotype has just a few counts. This rearrangement joins TRBV12-3 or TRBV12-4 to TRBJ2-7; TRBD1 aligns across 9 bases. This CDR3 contains 15 residues. Unmatched junction bases numbered 6, after V lost 6 bases and J lost 0 bases. CDR3 loop: CASRETGGNSYEQYF. DNA of the CDR3: TGTGCCAGCAGGGAGACAGGGGGGAACTCCTACGAGCAGTACTTC.

The sample holds many counts of this clonotype. The DNA for the CDR3 is TGTGCCAGCAGTTACACAGCCTCCTATGGCTACACCTTC. Amino acids: CASSYTASYGYTF. The gene calls are TRBV6-2 or TRBV6-3 and TRBJ1-2, with D hard to call. Per germline, CDR1 MNHEY and CDR2 SVGEGT. The CDR3 is 13 amino acids. V was clipped by 2 bases and J by 4 bases, with 8 bases between them.

The chain has TRBV27 and TRBJ1-5; tentative D call: TRBD1 (5 bases). This CDR3 has 16 amino acids. Trimming took off 5 bases at V and 0 bases at J, with 14 bases between the two ends. The V gene's germline CDR1 is MNHEY and CDR2 SMNVEV (reference sequence). For the CDR3, the DNA is TGTGCCAGCAGTCGGACACGGGGGAATAGCAATCAGCCCCAGCATTTT. Amino acid sequence: CASSRTRGNSNQPQHF.

J is TRBJ2-3 and V is TRBV2; TRBD1 might be the D (6 bases). Trimming stripped 9 bases from V and 0 bases from J, with 10 bases between. CDR1 is SNHLY and CDR2 is FYNNEI in the germline V gene. CDR3 length: 13 residues. The CDR3 DNA follows: TGTGCCAGGGGGACACCAAGCACAGATACGCAGTATTTT. It yields the protein CARGTPSTDTQYF.

The V and J genes are TRBV6-2 or TRBV6-3 and TRBJ1-1; D not certain. The CDR3 length is 13 residues. The germline V gene encodes CDR1 MNHEY and CDR2 SVGEGT. V lost 8 bases to trimming and J lost 0 bases, with 10 bases between them. In DNA, the CDR3 is TGTGCCAGCGGCGAAGTACTGAACACTGAAGCTTTCTTT. This translates into CASGEVLNTEAFF.

The rearrangement uses TRBV4-3 and TRBJ1-5; no firm D call. The CDR3 sequence is 15 residues long. Trimming stripped 0 bases from V and 7 bases from J, with 13 bases between. CDR1 and CDR2 from the germline V gene are LGHNA and YSLEER. In DNA, the CDR3 is TGCGCCAGCAGCCAAGATTCGGCCTCACAGCAGCCCCAGCATTTT. The encoded protein is CASSQDSASQQPQHF.

This clonotype was seen only a few times. The chain joins TRBV2 to TRBJ2-1, with a possible D match to TRBD2 (5 bases). This CDR3 region has 13 residues. The V gene's germline CDR1 is SNHLY and CDR2 FYNNEI. Trimming took 8 bases from V and 7 from J, leaving 15 bases between them. The CDR3 is CASASPLRNEQFF. CDR3 nucleotide sequence: TGTGCCAGCGCTAGCCCACTCAGGAATGAGCAGTTCTTC. The full variable domain, completed using reference TRBV2 and TRBJ2-1, is EPEVTQTPSHQVTQMGQEVILRCVPISNHLYFYWYRQILGQKVEFLVSFYNNEISEKSEIFDDQFSVERPDGSNFTLKIRSTKLEDSAMYFCASASPLRNEQFFGPGTRLTVL.

The table lists this clonotype with a few counts. The chain carries TRBV20-1 and TRBJ2-3; TRBD2 agrees at 9 bases. The germline CDR1 and CDR2 sequences are DFQATT and SNEGSKA (reference sequence). V lost 5 bases to trimming and J lost 2 bases; unmatched junction nucleotides: 17. The CDR3 spans 18 residues. CDR3 amino acids: CSAPSGTSLGLITDTQYF. CDR3 sequence (DNA): TGCAGTGCTCCCTCCGGGACTAGCCTCGGCTTAATCACAGATACGCAGTATTTT.

This clonotype was seen only a few times. A much larger clone lies a single base off, so this may be a read error. The chain has TRBV15 and TRBJ2-1; no firm D call. The V end lost 5 bases, the J end lost 3 bases, and 2 bases lay between the germline ends. CDR3 size: 11 residues. Germline V gives CDR1 LNHNV, CDR2 YYDKDF (reference sequence). In DNA, the CDR3 is TGTGCCACCAGCCTCTACAATGAGCAGTTCTTC. It is translated as CATSLYNEQFF.

In this sample, this clonotype turned up many times. This chain links TRBV15 with TRBJ1-2; tentative D call: TRBD1 (6 bases). This CDR3 comprises 15 residues. From germline, CDR1 is LNHNV and CDR2 YYDKDF (reference sequence). The V gene lost 0 bases and the J gene lost 4 bases, with 12 bases spanning the gap. CDR3 region: CATSRDLKGGYGYTF. The CDR3, as DNA: TGTGCCACCAGCAGAGATCTGAAAGGGGGCTATGGCTACACCTTC. Complete variable domain (other parts from reference TRBV15 and TRBJ1-2): DAMVIQNPRYQVTQFGKPVTLSCSQTLNHNVMYWYQQKSSQAPKLLFHYYDKDFNNEADTPDNFQSRRPNTSFCFLDIRSPGLGDTAMYLCATSRDLKGGYGYTFGSGTRLTVV.

This clonotype was picked up a small number of times. The V call is TRBV27, the J call TRBJ2-7; perhaps TRBD1 as D (7 bases). This CDR3 comprises 16 residues. The germline V gene has CDR1 MNHEY and CDR2 SMNVEV (reference sequence). The V end lost 5 bases, the J end lost 3 bases, and 20 bases lay between the germline ends. Written as DNA, the CDR3 is TGTGCCAGCAGTAGGGGGCGGGATCCCAGTTTCTACGAGCAGTACTTC. Its translation: CASSRGRDPSFYEQYF.

J is TRBJ2-5 and V is TRBV6-2 or TRBV6-3; TRBD2 might be the D (5 bases). The DNA end favors TRBJ2-7, so the J call may be wrong. Germline values: CDR1 MNHEY, CDR2 SVGEGT. The CDR3 runs to 15 residues. The CDR3 is CASSYWVKGVYEQYF. The CDR3 DNA is TGTGCCAGCAGTTACTGGGTGAAGGGAGTTTACGAGCAGTACTTC.

This chain joins TRBV21-1 and TRBJ1-1. TRBV21-1 is described as a pseudogene. CDR3 length: 17 amino acids. Here the CDR3 reads CASSKVPTQRRNTEAFF. CDR3 bases: TGTGCCAGCAGCAAAGTCCCCACCCAGCGGAGGAACACTGAAGCTTTCTTT.

This clonotype was seen only once. The rearrangement uses TRBV4-1 and TRBJ2-3, with a tentative D call TRBD2 (5 bases). The length of the CDR3 is 15 residues. Per germline, CDR1 MGHRA and CDR2 YSYEKL. Between the trimmed V and J ends, which lost 2 bases and 1 base, there was a span of 10 bases. CDR3 in DNA: TGCGCCAGCAGCCAAATCGGACTGCGCACAGATACGCAGTATTTT. It encodes CASSQIGLRTDTQYF.